This T cell receptor (beta chain) was captured in a study of CD8 T cells in ankylosing spondylitis. Germline assignment: CDR1 SGHRS and CDR2 YFSETQ. V lost 0 bases and J lost 5, with 8 bases in between. This CDR3 contains 13 residues. Study-wide results and caveats: Researchers report that disease-linked clones proved CD8+ and relatively rare in peripheral blood. Clones tied to disease were said to be significantly enriched in matched ankylosing spondylitis synovial fluid. Roughly 8 highly homologous variants made up a TCR beta motif, and this motif appeared characteristic of ankylosing spondylitis blood.

TCRdb passed the 5' RACE reads through MiXCR, listing each CDR3 protein once. The table records fewer than 650,000 distinct CDR3 sequences, about an eighth of them present only once. This clonotype was seen ten or more times. Its antigen is still unknown. The source of this sequence is a male donor with ankylosing spondylitis. V gene TRBV5-1 combines with J gene TRBJ2-5; D is undetermined. Sequencing was carried out using blood, either unsorted or a sorted T cell fraction (not recorded which). The CDR3 bases are TGCGCCAGCAGCTTGGTTTCGGGTGAGACCCAGTACTTC. Translating gives CASSLVSGETQYF.